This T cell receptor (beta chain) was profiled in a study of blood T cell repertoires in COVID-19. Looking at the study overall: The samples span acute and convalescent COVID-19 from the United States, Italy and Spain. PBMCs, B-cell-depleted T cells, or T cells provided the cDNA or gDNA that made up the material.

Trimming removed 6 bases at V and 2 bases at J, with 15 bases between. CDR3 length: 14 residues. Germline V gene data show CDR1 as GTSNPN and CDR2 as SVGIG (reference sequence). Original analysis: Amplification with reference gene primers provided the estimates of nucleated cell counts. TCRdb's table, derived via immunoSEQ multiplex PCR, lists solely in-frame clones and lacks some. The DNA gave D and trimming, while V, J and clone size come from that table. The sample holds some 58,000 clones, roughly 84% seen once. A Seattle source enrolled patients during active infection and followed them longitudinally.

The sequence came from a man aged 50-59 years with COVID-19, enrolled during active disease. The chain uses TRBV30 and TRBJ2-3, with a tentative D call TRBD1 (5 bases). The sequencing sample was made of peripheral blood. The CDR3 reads CACLRVSDTDTQYF. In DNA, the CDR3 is TGTGCCTGTCTCAGGGTCTCTGACACAGATACGCAGTATTTT.